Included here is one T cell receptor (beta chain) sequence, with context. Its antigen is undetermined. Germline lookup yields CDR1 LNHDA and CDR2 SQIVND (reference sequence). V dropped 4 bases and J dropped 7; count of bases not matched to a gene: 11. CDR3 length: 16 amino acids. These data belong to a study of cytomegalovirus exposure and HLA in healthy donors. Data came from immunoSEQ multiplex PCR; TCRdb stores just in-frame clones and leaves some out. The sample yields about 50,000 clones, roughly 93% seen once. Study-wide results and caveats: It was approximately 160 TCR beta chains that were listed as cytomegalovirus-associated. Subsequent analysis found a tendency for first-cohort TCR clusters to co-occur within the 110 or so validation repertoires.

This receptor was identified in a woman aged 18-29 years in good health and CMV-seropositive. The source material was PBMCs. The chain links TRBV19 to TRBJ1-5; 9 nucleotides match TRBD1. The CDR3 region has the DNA TGTGCCAGTAGTAACATCGGGACAGGGAAAGGGCAGCCCCAGCATTTT. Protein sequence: CASSNIGTGKGQPQHF.